The clone carrying this T cell receptor beta chain came up many times. The antigen is undetermined. Amplification of TCR alpha and beta CDR3 regions from RNA used iRepertoire nested multiplex PCR. In TCRdb, the multiplex PCR reads were re-called with MiXCR into one record per CDR3 protein. There are around 350,000 distinct CDR3 sequences in the sample; roughly two fifths occur only once, and about 11% lies in the top ten. This sample stems from a study of glioma-infiltrating T cells. Points from the study as a whole: A blood CDR3 motif signature was depleted in highly divergent patients.

Per the germline V gene, CDR1 is MDHEN and CDR2 is SYDVKM. The V end lost 2 bases, the J end lost 6 bases, and 4 bases lay between the germline ends. This CDR3 is built from 11 residues. Input material: glioma tissue, nonneoplastic brain tissue, or PBMCs (not recorded which). This chain links TRBV28 with TRBJ1-2; no reliable D call. This receptor was obtained from a human donor with low-grade glioma or glioblastoma, undergoing nonglioma brain surgery, or in good health (not recorded which). This chain's CDR3 is CASSLLHGYTF. The CDR3 DNA reads TGTGCCAGCAGTTTACTGCATGGCTACACCTTC.